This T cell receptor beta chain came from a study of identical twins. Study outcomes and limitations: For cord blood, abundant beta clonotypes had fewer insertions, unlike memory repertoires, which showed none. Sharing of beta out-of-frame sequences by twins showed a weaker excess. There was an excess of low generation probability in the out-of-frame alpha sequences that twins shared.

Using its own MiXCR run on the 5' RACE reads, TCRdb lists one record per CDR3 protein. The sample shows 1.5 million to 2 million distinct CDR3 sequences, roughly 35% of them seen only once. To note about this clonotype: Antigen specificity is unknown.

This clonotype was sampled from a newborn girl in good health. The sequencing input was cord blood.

The CDR3 nucleotides read TGTGCCAGCAGCTTAGATGGACAGGCTAACTATGGCTACACCTTC. Amino acids: CASSLDGQANYGYTF. The V and J genes are TRBV7-8 and TRBJ1-2, with 7 positions matching TRBD1. The V gene's germline CDR1 is SGHVS and CDR2 FQNEAQ. This CDR3 comprises 15 residues. J gave up 0 bases and V 1 base, and 2 bases lay outside the gene matches. The entire variable domain, with the rest obtained from reference TRBV7-8 and TRBJ1-2, is as follows: GAGVSQSPRYKVAKRGQDVALRCDPISGHVSLFWYQQALGQGPEFLTYFQNEAQLDKSGLPSDRFFAERPEGSVSTLKIQRTQQEDSAVYLCASSLDGQANYGYTFGSGTRLTVV.